These T cell receptor beta chains were read from a single sample in a study of blood T cell repertoires in COVID-19. Measured with immunoSEQ multiplex PCR; TCRdb has only the in-frame clones, and not every one. The sample shows some 82,000 clones, 65% to 85% of them seen only once. The sequenced sample was peripheral blood. Receptors originate from an elderly man with active or convalescent COVID-19. Both conserved end residues are part of each CDR3.

V gene	J gene	CDR3 protein
TRBV5-6	TRBJ2-5	CASSSGDSRRTQYF
TRBV7-9	TRBJ1-2	CASSAGQGRRYGYTF
TRBV7-7	TRBJ2-5	CASVPASLGLETQYF
TRBV5-4	TRBJ1-1	CASSAHNTGTAIEAFF
TRBV5-1	TRBJ2-5	CASRKETRREETQYF
TRBV21-1	TRBJ2-7	CASSKGTDSTYEQYF
TRBV5-4	TRBJ2-2	CASRVSGGSGELFF
TRBV6-5	TRBJ1-3	CASSYSTGSNTIYF
TRBV28	TRBJ1-2	CASKPPGGSAYGYTF
TRBV28	TRBJ2-7	CASSLRQTYEQYF
TRBV14	TRBJ1-6	CASSQRGNSPLHF
TRBV6-5	TRBJ2-7	CASSYSRVPSYEQYF
TRBV19	TRBJ1-2	CASSQQGGYTF
TRBV6-5	TRBJ1-2	CASSYRDSSGYTF
TRBV3-1/TRBV3-2	TRBJ1-1	CASSQVTENTEAFF
TRBV27	TRBJ2-1	CASSHLLSEQFF
TRBV30	TRBJ1-2	CAWTIRGTQRAGYTF